Each of the 24 T cell receptor beta chains below was sequenced from the same sample in a study of CD8+ T cells in alopecia areata. RNA, once extracted, was reverse transcribed into cDNA for use as the sequencing template. TCRdb's table, derived via immunoSEQ multiplex PCR, lists solely in-frame clones and lacks some. The sample has fewer than 250,000 clones, 43% seen once. The treatment: oral pan-JAK inhibitor, 5-10 mg twice daily. The sample consisted of CD4+ T cells sorted from blood, taken at approximately week 39, from a patient treated with tofacitinib. These receptor sequences come from a human donor with alopecia areata.

Points on this clone: Other DNA sequences in the sample encode the same CDR3. The chain employs TRBV6-6 and TRBJ2-7; D perhaps matches TRBD1 (6 bases). The CDR3 has 14 residues. Trimming took 6 bases from V and 3 from J, leaving 15 bases between them. The germline gives CDR1 MNHNY, CDR2 SVGAGI (reference sequence). The CDR3 is CASSPRGTDYEQYF. CDR3 nucleotides: TGTGCCAGCAGCCCCAGGGGCACTGACTACGAGCAGTACTTC.

This rearrangement joins TRBV11-1 to TRBJ2-7; no definite D call. Looked up from germline, CDR1 is SGHAT and CDR2 is FQDESV (reference sequence). Trimming took off 5 bases at V and 1 base at J, with 6 bases between the two ends. The CDR3 is 12 amino acids. The CDR3 here is CASSLGSYEQYF. The CDR3, as DNA: TGTGCCAGCAGCCTGGGGTCCTACGAGCAGTACTTC.

This clone was observed a handful of times. The chain employs TRBV4-3 and TRBJ1-1, with 7 bases fitting TRBD1. Germline-derived CDR1 and CDR2 are LGHNA and YSLEER. The V segment lost 3 bases and the J segment 0 bases; nucleotides outside the gene matches: 7. CDR3 length: 16 amino acids. CDR3 DNA: TGCGCCAGCAGCCACGGGGACAGAGAAATGAACACTGAAGCTTTCTTT. Translation: CASSHGDREMNTEAFF.

This rearrangement joins TRBV19 to TRBJ1-5; 7 nucleotides agree with TRBD1. The CDR3 sequence is 14 residues long. Germline values: CDR1 LNHDA, CDR2 SQIVND (reference sequence). Trimming took 4 bases from V and 4 from J; bases not matched to a gene: 4. Here the CDR3 DNA reads TGTGCCAGTAGTACGGGGACAGAGAATCAGCCCCAGCATTTT. This codes for CASSTGTENQPQHF. The whole variable domain, remainder taken from reference TRBV19 and TRBJ1-5, is DGGITQSPKYLFRKEGQNVTLSCEQNLNHDAMYWYRQDPGQGLRLIYYSQIVNDFQKGDIAEGYSVSREKKESFPLTVTSAQKNPTAFYLCASSTGTENQPQHFGDGTRLSIL.

This clone was counted a few times. The rearrangement links TRBV30 to TRBJ2-1, with 9 bases identical to TRBD2. The junction had 6 bases not matched to a gene; V was cut back by 1 base and J by 8 bases. This CDR3 spans 14 amino acids. Germline V CDR1 and CDR2: GTSNPN, SVGIG (reference sequence). The CDR3 nucleotides are TGTGCCTGGAGTGGGGTAGCGGGAGACTATGAGCAGTTCTTC. It translates to CAWSGVAGDYEQFF.

This clone has a handful of counts. The chain recombines TRBV15 with TRBJ1-1; maybe TRBD1 (5 bases). Trimming removed 1 base from V and 11 bases from J, with 20 bases in between. The germline V gene encodes CDR1 LNHNV and CDR2 YYDKDF (reference sequence). The CDR3 is 15 residues long. The CDR3, as DNA: TGTGCCACCAGCAGAGGTGGCGGGGCTCCCGGTGGCGCTTTCTTT. Translation gives CATSRGGGAPGGAFF.

This clone showed up just a few times. This chain joins TRBV10-3 and TRBJ2-7; 9 positions match TRBD2. Losses at the gene ends were 1 base for V and 4 bases for J; bases not matched to a gene: 5. Per the germline V gene, CDR1 is ENHRY and CDR2 is SYGVKD. The CDR3 length is 15 residues. In DNA form, the CDR3 reads TGTGCCATCAGTGAGTTCGCTAGCGGGATTTACGAGCAGTACTTC. This gives the protein CAISEFASGIYEQYF.

This clone was counted only a few times. V and J are TRBV7-2 and TRBJ2-7; D might be TRBD1 or TRBD2, each matching 6 bases. The V gene's germline CDR1 is SGHTA and CDR2 FQGNSA. The CDR3 consists of 15 residues. The germline V and J ends were trimmed by 5 bases and 6 bases, with 20 bases remaining between them. This CDR3 reads CASSATEVKGGEQYF. CDR3 nucleotides: TGTGCCAGCAGCGCGACCGAGGTTAAGGGGGGCGAGCAGTACTTC.

This clone was picked up a small number of times. The chain couples TRBV7-2 to TRBJ2-7; D not resolved. CDR3 length equals 12 residues. V lost 5 bases and J lost 3, with 8 bases in between. Germline CDR1 SGHTA, CDR2 FQGNSA. The CDR3 sequence: CASSRTSYEQYF. The DNA for the CDR3 is TGTGCCAGCAGCCGAACAAGCTACGAGCAGTACTTC.

CDR3 sequence (DNA): TGTGCCAGCAGCTTAGGGGACAGCGTAGTCACTGAAGCTTTCTTT. This encodes CASSLGDSVVTEAFF. The rearrangement links TRBV7-2 to TRBJ1-1; 7 bases match TRBD1. Germline CDR1 is SGHTA and CDR2 is FQGNSA. With 1 base clipped from V and 4 bases from J, the junction kept 6 bases outside the gene matches. This CDR3 has 15 residues.

A few counts support this clone. The chain carries TRBV29-1 and TRBJ1-5, with 7 bases lining up with TRBD1. V shed 7 bases, J shed 4 bases, and the junction held 10 bases outside the gene matches. CDR3 length: 14 amino acids. Germline assignment: CDR1 SQVTM and CDR2 ANQGSEA. The CDR3 DNA sequence: TGCAGCGCCACCACAGGGGTAATGAATCAGCCCCAGCATTTT. It is translated as CSATTGVMNQPQHF.

This clone was found a few times. V and J are TRBV6-5 and TRBJ2-2, with TRBD1 matching 9 bases. Germline values: CDR1 MNHEY, CDR2 SVGAGI. The CDR3 has 14 residues. J was trimmed by 6 bases and V by 8 bases; bases with no gene match: 7. The DNA for the CDR3 is TGTGCCAGCCTAGGACAGGGGAGGGCCGGGGAGCTGTTTTTT. Translated, it gives CASLGQGRAGELFF.

J is TRBJ2-7 and V is TRBV30; 7 nucleotides agree with TRBD2. Germline V gene lookup returns CDR1 GTSNPN and CDR2 SVGIG (reference sequence). With V trimmed by 3 bases and J by 3 bases, 8 bases remained unmatched. This CDR3 is 14 amino acids long. CDR3: CAWSSGLGDYEQYF. The CDR3 DNA reads TGTGCCTGGAGCTCCGGACTAGGGGACTACGAGCAGTACTTC. Using reference TRBV30 and TRBJ2-7 for the parts outside the CDR3, the full variable domain is SQTIHQWPATLVQPVGSPLSLECTVEGTSNPNLYWYRQAAGRGLQLLFYSVGIGQISSEVPQNLSASRPQDRQFILSSKKLLLSDSGFYLCAWSSGLGDYEQYFGPGTRLTVT.

This clone appeared a few times. The chain joins TRBV15 to TRBJ2-1; TRBD2 matches 15 bases. Germline V lookup: CDR1 LNHNV, CDR2 YYDKDF (reference sequence). This CDR3 spans 15 amino acids. Trimming at V came to 5 bases and at J to 12 bases, leaving 8 bases not matched to a gene. The CDR3 DNA reads TGTGCCACCAGCGAGCGGACTAGCGGGAGGGGGGCGCAGTTCTTC. Translating gives CATSERTSGRGAQFF.

The chain links TRBV9 to TRBJ2-5, with 7 bases lining up with TRBD2. The CDR3 runs 17 residues. In germline, CDR1 is SGDLS, CDR2 YYNGEE. V lost 0 bases to trimming and J lost 5 bases; unmatched junction nucleotides: 13. This CDR3 reads CASSVGVARGDGETQYF. The CDR3 bases are TGTGCCAGCAGCGTAGGGGTCGCACGGGGGGACGGGGAGACCCAGTACTTC.

This chain links TRBV11-2 with TRBJ2-2, with D hard to call. Trimming removed 1 base at V and 5 bases at J, with 8 bases between. CDR3 size: 14 residues. CDR1 is SGHAT, CDR2 FQNNGV, per germline. In DNA form, the CDR3 reads TGTGCCAGCAGCTTAGGTCCGTCTACCGGGGAGCTGTTTTTT. Its translation is CASSLGPSTGELFF.

Only a few counts were recorded for this clone. This chain joins TRBV6-5 and TRBJ1-2, with 9 bases identical to TRBD1. The CDR3 contains 15 residues. Germline V gene data show CDR1 as MNHEY and CDR2 as SVGAGI. The J segment lost 1 base and the V segment lost 6 bases, leaving 6 bases of the junction unmatched. CDR3 DNA: TGTGCCAGCAGAGTAACAGGGGGCGGTAACTATGGCTACACCTTC. As protein: CASRVTGGGNYGYTF.

This chain connects TRBV15 to TRBJ2-7; a possible D gene is TRBD1 (6 bases). The CDR3 spans 15 residues. V lost 1 base, J lost 1 base, and 11 bases lay in between. CDR1 and CDR2 from the germline V gene are LNHNV and YYDKDF (reference sequence). The CDR3 reads CATSRGQEYSYEQYF. In DNA form, the CDR3 reads TGTGCCACCAGCAGAGGACAGGAGTATTCCTACGAGCAGTACTTC.

The rearrangement uses TRBV10-3 and TRBJ2-3; D perhaps matches TRBD2 (5 bases). The length of the CDR3 is 13 residues. Germline loops: CDR1 ENHRY, CDR2 SYGVKD. Between the trimmed V and J ends, which lost 6 bases and 3 bases, there was a span of 10 bases. The CDR3 nucleotides read TGTGCCATCAGAGGACTCTCAACAGATACGCAGTATTTT. Translated: CAIRGLSTDTQYF.

CDR3 coding DNA: TGTGCCAGCAGCCAAGATTTGCTAGCGGCCTACGAGCAGTACTTC. Its translation: CASSQDLLAAYEQYF. The gene calls are TRBV4-2 and TRBJ2-7, with TRBD2 identical over 7 bases. This CDR3 spans 15 amino acids. From germline, CDR1 is LGHNA and CDR2 YNFKEQ. V shed 0 bases and J 2 bases; nucleotides not matched to a gene: 4.

With respect to this clone: In the same sample, other DNA sequences code for this CDR3. The V gene is TRBV20-1, the J gene TRBJ1-1; the D gene is possibly TRBD1 (6 bases). The germline V gene has CDR1 DFQATT and CDR2 SNEGSKA (reference sequence). V was trimmed by 4 bases and J by 5 bases, leaving 8 bases between them. The CDR3 length is 11 residues. The CDR3 sequence: CSAKQGTEAFF. The CDR3 nucleotides read TGCAGTGCTAAGCAGGGGACTGAAGCTTTCTTT.

V and J are TRBV27 and TRBJ2-1, with a weak D call TRBD2 (6 bases). Trimming removed 6 bases from V and 0 bases from J, with 12 bases in between. The length of the CDR3 is 15 residues. The V gene's germline CDR1 is MNHEY and CDR2 SMNVEV (reference sequence). CDR3 DNA: TGTGCCAGCAGACGGGACTGGGGCTCCTACAATGAGCAGTTCTTC. Translated, it gives CASRRDWGSYNEQFF.

This sequence joins TRBV10-3 and TRBJ2-7; a possible D gene is TRBD2 (5 bases). The germline gives CDR1 ENHRY, CDR2 SYGVKD. This CDR3 region has 16 residues. V gave up 2 bases and J gave up 5 bases, with 19 bases separating them. In nucleotides, the CDR3 is TGTGCCATCAGTGAGCCAGACCTTAGAGGGATGCACGAGCAGTACTTC. Its protein is CAISEPDLRGMHEQYF.

This clone was seen a handful of times. The J gene is TRBJ2-7, the V gene TRBV29-1; no definite D call. The CDR3 loop spans 11 amino acids. Per germline, CDR1 SQVTM and CDR2 ANQGSEA. The CDR3 region is CSASRSYEQYF. CDR3 sequence (DNA): TGCAGTGCGAGTCGCTCCTACGAGCAGTACTTC.